The 9 T cell receptor beta chains below come from one sample, sequenced in a study of CD8+ T cells in alopecia areata. Regarding treatment: oral pan-JAK inhibitor, 5-10 mg twice daily. RNA, once extracted, was reverse transcribed into cDNA for use as the sequencing template. Measured with immunoSEQ multiplex PCR; TCRdb has only the in-frame clones, and not every one. The repertoire has 100,000 or so clones, roughly three fifths of them found once; the top ten carry approximately 16%. This specimen consisted of CD8+ T cells sorted from blood, obtained between weeks 55 and 65, from a patient treated with tofacitinib. These receptors all stem from a human donor with alopecia areata.

The chain couples TRBV9 to TRBJ1-2, with 7 nucleotides matching TRBD1. Germline V gives CDR1 SGDLS, CDR2 YYNGEE. Trimming cost V 0 bases and J 6 bases; bases outside gene matches: 5. The CDR3 contains 14 residues. CDR3 residues: CASSVETGYDGYTF. CDR3 bases: TGTGCCAGCAGCGTAGAGACAGGGTACGATGGCTACACCTTC.

The gene calls are TRBV4-1 and TRBJ2-5; tentative D call: TRBD1 (7 bases). Germline values: CDR1 MGHRA, CDR2 YSYEKL. V dropped 4 bases and J dropped 0 bases, with 15 bases sitting between them. The length of the CDR3 is 16 residues. This CDR3 is CASSPPGGSDQETQYF. DNA for the CDR3: TGCGCCAGCAGCCCCCCAGGGGGGAGCGACCAAGAGACCCAGTACTTC.

This clone was detected a few times. V usage is TRBV30 and J usage is TRBJ2-4; TRBD1 is a possible D gene (6 bases). The V end was cut by 4 bases, the J end by 0 bases, with 13 bases between. This CDR3 contains 15 residues. CDR1 and CDR2 (germline): GTSNPN, SVGIG (reference sequence). Here the CDR3 DNA reads TGTGCCTGGACTTTGGACAGTCAAGCCAAAAACATTCAGTACTTC. Its protein product is CAWTLDSQAKNIQYF.

V and J are TRBV29-1 and TRBJ2-7, with D possibly being TRBD1 (6 bases). The germline gives CDR1 SQVTM, CDR2 ANQGSEA. CDR3 length: 12 amino acids. Trimming took off 5 bases at V and 4 bases at J, with 12 bases between the two ends. This chain's CDR3 is CSVLRDTYEQYF. CDR3 DNA sequence: TGCAGCGTTCTCCGGGACACTTACGAGCAGTACTTC.

This clone has only a few counts. CDR3 in DNA: TGTGCCAGCCATCTTAAACAGGGGGCCGATGGCTACACCTTC. Residues: CASHLKQGADGYTF. The rearrangement joins TRBV11-1 to TRBJ1-2, with 9 bases that match TRBD1. The J segment lost 6 bases and the V segment lost 8 bases, leaving 10 bases of the junction unmatched. CDR3 length: 14 amino acids. Per the germline V gene, CDR1 is SGHAT and CDR2 is FQDESV (reference sequence).

V and J are TRBV6-6 and TRBJ2-1; no reliable D call. The CDR3 contains 12 residues. The V end lost 6 bases, the J end lost 10 bases, and 13 bases lay between the germline ends. Per the germline V gene, CDR1 is MNHNY and CDR2 is SVGAGI (reference sequence). This CDR3 reads CASSPNLREQFF. The DNA of the CDR3 is TGTGCCAGCAGCCCCAACCTCAGGGAGCAGTTCTTC.

V usage is TRBV7-9 and J usage is TRBJ2-2; 8 bases are a match to TRBD1. V dropped 11 bases and J dropped 2; count of bases not matched to a gene: 4. The CDR3 is made up of 13 amino acids. The germline V gene has CDR1 SEHNR and CDR2 FQNEAQ (reference sequence). The CDR3: CAVDRANTGELFF. Written as DNA, the CDR3 is TGTGCCGTGGACAGGGCTAACACCGGGGAGCTGTTTTTT.

The CDR3 here is CASSEVGTASYEQYF. DNA of the CDR3: TGTGCCAGCAGTGAAGTCGGGACAGCATCCTACGAGCAGTACTTC. This chain links TRBV6-1 with TRBJ2-7; TRBD1 aligns across 7 bases. V gave up 1 base and J gave up 1 base; unmatched junction bases: 4. The germline V gene has CDR1 MNHNS and CDR2 SASEGT. The CDR3 is 15 amino acids.

The V and J genes are TRBV19 and TRBJ1-1, with D possibly being TRBD1 (5 bases). Germline V gene sequence: CDR1 LNHDA, CDR2 SQIVND (reference sequence). Between the trimmed V and J ends, which lost 7 bases and 7 bases, there was a span of 16 bases. This CDR3 contains 13 residues. CDR3 sequence reads: CASMGTEKLEAFF. CDR3 bases: TGTGCCAGTATGGGGACGGAGAAGCTTGAAGCTTTCTTT.